The 20 T cell receptor beta chains below come from one sample, sequenced in a study of vaccination and CD4 T cells after COVID-19. No antigen has been identified for these receptors. At the Johns Hopkins FTIC core, DNA taken from cultured CD4+ T cells was sequenced by way of the Oncomine TCR Beta short-read assay. TCRdb reanalysed the PCR reads using MiXCR and keeps one entry per CDR3 protein. In the table there are around 20,000 distinct CDR3 sequences, 51% of which are singletons. Treatment of the sample: approximately 11-day PBMC culture with coronavirus spike peptide pools or control peptides (ViraFEST assay). The sequenced sample was CD4+ T cells from blood, cultured in vitro, obtained before SARS-CoV-2 vaccination. The receptors come from a human donor who had recovered from COVID-19.

This chain connects TRBV6-1 to TRBJ1-2, with TRBD1 identical over 10 bases. The V gene's germline CDR1 is MNHNS and CDR2 SASEGT. V was pared by 3 bases and J by 8 bases, with 12 bases of the junction left unmatched. The CDR3 extends over 16 amino acids. DNA of the CDR3: TGTGCCAGCAGTGATGCGGGACAGGGGTCAAAGAGGGGCTACACCTTC. Its translation is CASSDAGQGSKRGYTF.

The V and J genes are TRBV20-1 and TRBJ2-6; 7 positions agree with TRBD1. After removal of 3 bases from V and 2 bases from J, the junction contained 4 bases not matched to a gene. Germline CDR1 and CDR2: DFQATT and SNEGSKA (reference sequence). The CDR3 is 15 residues long. The CDR3 DNA follows: TGCAGTGCTAGCCCTGACAGGGCTGGGGCCAACGTCCTGACTTTC. It codes for CSASPDRAGANVLTF.

This clonotype was seen a handful of times. V and J are TRBV19 and TRBJ1-5, with D tentatively TRBD1 (6 bases). This CDR3 contains 16 residues. V dropped 0 bases and J dropped 7 bases, with 16 bases sitting between them. CDR1 LNHDA and CDR2 SQIVND come from the germline V gene (reference sequence). Here the CDR3 DNA reads TGTGCCAGTAGTATAGATCGCCCGGACAGCGGCCAGCCCCAGCATTTT. It translates to CASSIDRPDSGQPQHF.

J is TRBJ2-2 and V is TRBV2; D gene uncertain. The CDR3 runs to 14 residues. Deletions cut 8 bases from V and 5 bases from J, with 15 bases between. Germline V gene sequence: CDR1 SNHLY, CDR2 FYNNEI. CDR3 amino acids: CASRMLGLTGELFF. The DNA for the CDR3 is TGTGCCAGCCGTATGTTGGGCCTGACCGGGGAGCTGTTTTTT.

The chain joins TRBV27 to TRBJ2-2; tentatively, D is TRBD1 (5 bases). The length of the CDR3 is 14 residues. From germline, CDR1 is MNHEY and CDR2 SMNVEV (reference sequence). V lost 6 bases and J lost 1, with 9 bases in between. CDR3 in amino acids: CASSQGQNTGELFF. CDR3 sequence (DNA): TGTGCCAGCAGCCAAGGACAGAACACCGGGGAGCTGTTTTTT.

The chain joins TRBV7-2 to TRBJ1-1; TRBD1 agrees at 8 bases. The germline V gene has CDR1 SGHTA and CDR2 FQGNSA. With 2 bases clipped from V and 4 bases from J, the junction kept 3 bases outside the gene matches. The CDR3 is 14 residues long. The CDR3 DNA sequence: TGTGCCAGCAGCTTACCCACAGGGGGCACTGAAGCTTTCTTT. Residues: CASSLPTGGTEAFF. The full variable domain, rest sourced from reference TRBV7-2 and TRBJ1-1, is GAGVSQSPSNKVTEKGKDVELRCDPISGHTALYWYRQSLGQGLEFLIYFQGNSAPDKSGLPSDRFSAERTGGSVSTLTIQRTQQEDSAVYLCASSLPTGGTEAFFGQGTRLTVV.

The V gene is TRBV28, the J gene TRBJ1-6; D unresolved. The V gene's germline CDR1 is MDHEN and CDR2 SYDVKM. This CDR3 has 12 amino acids. V was cut by 9 bases and J by 9 bases, with 12 bases left in between. CDR3: CASSLGGSPLHF. The DNA of the CDR3 is TGTGCCAGTTCGCTTGGCGGTTCACCCCTCCACTTT. The complete variable domain, with remaining parts taken from reference TRBV28 and TRBJ1-6, reads DVKVTQSSRYLVKRTGEKVFLECVQDMDHENMFWYRQDPGLGLRLIYFSYDVKMKEKGDIPEGYSVSREKKERFSLILESASTNQTSMYLCASSLGGSPLHFGNGTRLTVT.

The rearrangement uses TRBV19 and TRBJ2-2; D unclear. CDR1 and CDR2 (germline): LNHDA, SQIVND (reference sequence). V was trimmed by 2 bases and J by 5 bases, leaving 15 bases between them. The CDR3 is 16 amino acids. CDR3 in DNA: TGTGCCAGTAGTATATCTCAGCGAGAAATAACCGGGGAGCTGTTTTTT. Protein: CASSISQREITGELFF.

This chain connects TRBV28 to TRBJ1-2, with a weak D call TRBD1 (6 bases). Germline V gene data show CDR1 as MDHEN and CDR2 as SYDVKM. The CDR3 is made up of 15 amino acids. The V end lost 3 bases, the J end lost 7 bases, and 18 bases lay between the germline ends. The CDR3 DNA follows: TGTGCCAGCAGTTTCGGGGAATTAGTAGGGGGTGGCTACACCTTC. Its protein is CASSFGELVGGGYTF.

This clonotype was observed once. This rearrangement joins TRBV6-1 to TRBJ1-1, with 8 bases matching TRBD1. The junction had 9 bases not matched to a gene; V was cut back by 8 bases and J by 1 base. Germline CDR1 and CDR2: MNHNS and SASEGT. CDR3 length: 15 amino acids. The chain's CDR3 is CASPRPGGRNTEAFF. Written as DNA, the CDR3 is TGTGCCAGCCCTCGCCCAGGGGGCCGGAACACTGAAGCTTTCTTT.

In this sample, this clonotype turned up once. The gene calls are TRBV18 and TRBJ1-6; the D is unclear. The germline V gene has CDR1 KGHSH and CDR2 LQKENI. V lost 2 bases and J lost 8, with 7 bases in between. This CDR3 is built from 13 residues. The CDR3 bases are TGTGCCAGCTCACCAAGGCCGCATTCACCCCTCCACTTT. Translated: CASSPRPHSPLHF.

This clonotype was seen only a few times. J is TRBJ1-5 and V is TRBV6-1; D is undetermined. The V and J ends lost 8 bases and 5 bases respectively, with 13 bases between them. The CDR3 sequence is 13 residues long. Germline lookup yields CDR1 MNHNS and CDR2 SASEGT. The CDR3 DNA is TGTGCCAGCTTATCAGGTGCCGATCAGCCCCAGCATTTT. Its translation is CASLSGADQPQHF.

This chain links TRBV6-1 with TRBJ2-5; D unresolved. This CDR3 has 12 residues. The germline V gene encodes CDR1 MNHNS and CDR2 SASEGT. The CDR3 DNA sequence: TGTGCTTGTCAGCTGTCACAAGAGACCCAGTACTTC. This sequence encodes CACQLSQETQYF.

The chain is built from TRBV7-9 and TRBJ1-2, with 7 bases identical to TRBD1. The germline V gene has CDR1 SEHNR and CDR2 FQNEAQ (reference sequence). V was pared by 5 bases and J by 8 bases, with 17 bases of the junction left unmatched. CDR3 length: 16 residues. The CDR3: CASSVGSSQGSEGYTF. The CDR3 DNA is TGTGCCAGCAGCGTAGGGTCGTCACAGGGGAGTGAGGGCTACACCTTC. The full variable domain, with the rest looked up from reference TRBV7-9 and TRBJ1-2, is DTGVSQNPRHKITKRGQNVTFRCDPISEHNRLYWYRQTLGQGPEFLTYFQNEAQLEKSRLLSDRFSAERPKGSFSTLEIQRTEQGDSAMYLCASSVGSSQGSEGYTFGSGTRLTVV.

This clonotype was counted a few times. The chain recombines TRBV7-2 with TRBJ2-1; 9 bases match TRBD2. Trimming at V came to 6 bases and at J to 4 bases, leaving 13 bases not matched to a gene. Germline V CDR1 and CDR2: SGHTA, FQGNSA. The CDR3 is 17 amino acids. In nucleotides, the CDR3 is TGTGCCAGCAGGGCTTACCCCCGGACTAGCGTATACAATGAGCAGTTCTTC. Protein product: CASRAYPRTSVYNEQFF.

CDR3 residues: CASSPRGRLGNTIYF. CDR3 coding DNA: TGTGCCAGCAGTCCACGGGGCCGCCTCGGAAACACCATATATTTT. The chain joins TRBV7-8 to TRBJ1-3; possible D gene TRBD1, 5 bases. V shed 6 bases and J shed 4 bases, with 16 bases lying between them. The CDR3 is 15 amino acids. Germline CDR1 and CDR2: SGHVS and FQNEAQ.

The J gene is TRBJ2-1, the V gene TRBV6-2 or TRBV6-3; unclear D gene. The CDR3 sequence is 14 residues long. The V and J ends lost 6 bases and 4 bases respectively, with 13 bases between them. The germline V gene has CDR1 MNHEY and CDR2 SVGEGT. The CDR3, as DNA: TGTGCCAGCAGAACTCCGGACCAATACAATGAGCAGTTCTTC. Its protein product is CASRTPDQYNEQFF.

The J gene is TRBJ2-5, the V gene TRBV27; the D gene is possibly TRBD1 (5 bases). The germline V gene has CDR1 MNHEY and CDR2 SMNVEV (reference sequence). This CDR3 has 13 amino acids. Trimming left V 4 bases short and J 5 bases short, with 11 bases between. The CDR3 loop reads CASSSRWGETQYF. The CDR3 nucleotides read TGTGCCAGCAGTTCGAGGTGGGGCGAGACCCAGTACTTC.

This sequence joins TRBV5-1 and TRBJ2-5; D may be TRBD1 (6 bases). V lost 0 bases and J lost 1, with 13 bases in between. The V gene's germline CDR1 is SGHRS and CDR2 YFSETQ. The CDR3 runs 16 residues. The DNA for the CDR3 is TGCGCCAGCAGCTTGGGGTCTACAGGGCCCCAAGAGACCCAGTACTTC. It translates to CASSLGSTGPQETQYF.

The sample holds one count of this clonotype. This chain joins TRBV6-1 and TRBJ2-7, with 7 bases identical to TRBD1. The germline V gene has CDR1 MNHNS and CDR2 SASEGT. V dropped 5 bases and J dropped 2; count of bases not matched to a gene: 6. This CDR3 is 14 amino acids long. The CDR3 DNA reads as TGTGCCAGCAGTCGGGACAGAAAAACCTACGAGCAGTACTTC. Translating it yields CASSRDRKTYEQYF.